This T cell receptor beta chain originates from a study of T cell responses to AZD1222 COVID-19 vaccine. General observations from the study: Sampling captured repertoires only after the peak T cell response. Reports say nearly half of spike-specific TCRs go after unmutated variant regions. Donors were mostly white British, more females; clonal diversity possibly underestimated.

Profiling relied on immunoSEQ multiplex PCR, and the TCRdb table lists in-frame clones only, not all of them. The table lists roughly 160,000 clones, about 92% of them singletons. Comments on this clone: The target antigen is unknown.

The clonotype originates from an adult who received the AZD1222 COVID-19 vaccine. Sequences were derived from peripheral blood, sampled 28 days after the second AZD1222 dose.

The CDR3 sequence is CASSWSLGTGELFF. CDR3 DNA sequence: TGCGCCAGCAGCTGGTCGCTGGGCACCGGGGAGCTGTTTTTT. The gene calls are TRBV5-1 and TRBJ2-2; D unresolved. V dropped 3 bases and J dropped 4 bases, with 10 bases sitting between them. The germline CDR1 and CDR2 sequences are SGHRS and YFSETQ. The length of the CDR3 is 14 residues.